This T cell receptor beta chain was obtained from a study of CD8 T cells in Susac syndrome. This CDR3 comprises 13 residues. CDR1 is SGHTS, CDR2 YDEGEE, per germline. The V end was cut by 6 bases, the J end by 1 base, with 10 bases between. RNA amounts of 0.5 to 1 ug underwent reverse transcription with random hexamers. Amplification of TCR beta CDR3 used immunoSEQ multiplex PCR across 54 Vbeta and 13 Jbeta. A single record per CDR3 protein comes from TCRdb applying MiXCR to the immunoSEQ multiplex PCR reads. The sample comprises 100,000 to 150,000 distinct CDR3 sequences, about 92% of which are singletons, and roughly 0.32% rests with the top ten. TEMRA cells underwent FACS enrichment and CD8+ and CD4+ T cells underwent negative isolation.

The sample was CD8+ T cells from PBMCs. The chain carries TRBV5-8 and TRBJ1-1; D gene uncertain. The TCR originated in a human donor with multiple sclerosis. The CDR3 DNA is TGTGCCAGCAAACACCTGGGGAACACTGAAGCTTTCTTT. Its protein product is CASKHLGNTEAFF.